This T cell receptor beta chain was captured in a study of human T cells and chemical hapten exposure. Study information: Across the whole study, which lasted about 6 months, patients were given diphenylcyclopropenone on the scalp once a week.

Using its own MiXCR run on the RACE reads, TCRdb lists one record per CDR3 protein. The sample shows roughly 180,000 distinct CDR3 sequences, approximately 20% of them seen only once. V trimming: 4 bases; J trimming: 8 bases; junction bases outside the gene matches: 6. This CDR3 is 14 amino acids long. Germline assignment: CDR1 SQVTM and CDR2 ANQGSEA. The time point: patch test 1, 2 weeks after DPC sensitization. Treatment meaning: therapeutic diphenylcyclopropenone sensitization with weekly scalp DPC. Whole blood that had not been fractionated was the source of extracted total RNA. Here the sequenced sample was whole blood, taken in connection with sensitization to the hapten diphenylcyclopropenone (DPC). This TCR derives from a woman between 50 and 59 years old with alopecia areata. Some clones in this sample may be carry-over from other donors' samples. This chain joins TRBV29-1 and TRBJ2-1; TRBD2 matches 12 bases. CDR3 nucleotides: TGCAGCGTTGGGACTAGCGGGATATTATATGAGCAGTTCTTC. This codes for CSVGTSGILYEQFF.